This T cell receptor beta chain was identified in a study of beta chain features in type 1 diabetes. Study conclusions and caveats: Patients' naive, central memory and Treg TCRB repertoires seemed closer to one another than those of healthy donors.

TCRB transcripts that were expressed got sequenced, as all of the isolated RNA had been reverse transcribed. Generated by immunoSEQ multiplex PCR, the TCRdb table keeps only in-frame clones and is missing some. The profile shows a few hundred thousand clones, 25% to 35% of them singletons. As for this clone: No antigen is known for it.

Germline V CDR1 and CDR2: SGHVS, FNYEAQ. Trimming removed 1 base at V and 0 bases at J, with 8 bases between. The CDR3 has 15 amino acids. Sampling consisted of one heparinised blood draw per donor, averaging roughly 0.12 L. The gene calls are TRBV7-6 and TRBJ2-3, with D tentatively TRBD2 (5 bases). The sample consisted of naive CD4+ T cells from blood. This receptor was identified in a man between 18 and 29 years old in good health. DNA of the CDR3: TGTGCCAGCAGCTTAGGACTACCTAGCACAGATACGCAGTATTTT. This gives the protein CASSLGLPSTDTQYF.